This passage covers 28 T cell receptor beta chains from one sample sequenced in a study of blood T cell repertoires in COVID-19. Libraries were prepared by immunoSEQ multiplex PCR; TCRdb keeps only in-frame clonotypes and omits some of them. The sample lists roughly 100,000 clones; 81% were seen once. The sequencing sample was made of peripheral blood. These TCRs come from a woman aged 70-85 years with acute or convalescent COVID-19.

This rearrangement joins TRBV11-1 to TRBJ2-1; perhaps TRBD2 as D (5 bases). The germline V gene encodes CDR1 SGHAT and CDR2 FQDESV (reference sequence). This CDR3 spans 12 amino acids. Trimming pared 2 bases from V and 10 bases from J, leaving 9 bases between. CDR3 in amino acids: CASSLYGNEQFF. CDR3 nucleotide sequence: TGTGCCAGCAGCTTATACGGGAACGAGCAGTTCTTC.

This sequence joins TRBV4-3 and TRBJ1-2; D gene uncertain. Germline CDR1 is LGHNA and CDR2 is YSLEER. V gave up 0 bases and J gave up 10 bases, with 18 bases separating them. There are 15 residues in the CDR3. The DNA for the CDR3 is TGCGCCAGCAGCCAAGATCGGGGTACTGAGTCCGTCTACACCTTC. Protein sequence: CASSQDRGTESVYTF.

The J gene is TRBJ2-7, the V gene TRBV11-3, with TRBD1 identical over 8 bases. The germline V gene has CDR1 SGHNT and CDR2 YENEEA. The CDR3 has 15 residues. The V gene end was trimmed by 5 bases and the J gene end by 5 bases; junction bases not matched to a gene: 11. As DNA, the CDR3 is TGTGCCAGCAGCCCATCCGGGACAGGAGCAAACGAGCAGTACTTC. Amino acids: CASSPSGTGANEQYF.

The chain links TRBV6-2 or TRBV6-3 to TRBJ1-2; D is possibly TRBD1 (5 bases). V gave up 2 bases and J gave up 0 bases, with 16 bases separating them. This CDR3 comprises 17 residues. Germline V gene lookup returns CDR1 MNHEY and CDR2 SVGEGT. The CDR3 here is CASSYLERGLANYGYTF. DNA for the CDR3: TGTGCCAGCAGTTACCTGGAACGGGGACTAGCTAACTATGGCTACACCTTC.

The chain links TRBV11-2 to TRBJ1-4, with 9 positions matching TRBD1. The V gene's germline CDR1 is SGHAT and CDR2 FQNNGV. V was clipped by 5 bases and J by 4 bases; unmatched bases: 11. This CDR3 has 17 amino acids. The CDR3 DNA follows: TGTGCCAGCAGCCACGGGACAGGGTTTTCTGGTAATGAAAAACTGTTTTTT. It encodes CASSHGTGFSGNEKLFF.

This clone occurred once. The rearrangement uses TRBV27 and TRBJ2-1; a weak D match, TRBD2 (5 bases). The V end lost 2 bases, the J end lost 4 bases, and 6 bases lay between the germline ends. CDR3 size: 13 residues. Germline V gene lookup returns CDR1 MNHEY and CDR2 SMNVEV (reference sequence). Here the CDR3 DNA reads TGTGCCAGCAGTTTAGAGGGATACAATGAGCAGTTCTTC. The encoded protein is CASSLEGYNEQFF.

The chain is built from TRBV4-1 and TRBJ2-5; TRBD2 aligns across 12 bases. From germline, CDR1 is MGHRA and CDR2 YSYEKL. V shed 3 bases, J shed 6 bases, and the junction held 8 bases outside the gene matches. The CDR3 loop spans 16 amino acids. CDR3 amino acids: CASSQLLAGGLQTQYF. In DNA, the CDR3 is TGCGCCAGCAGCCAGCTCCTAGCGGGAGGGCTGCAGACCCAGTACTTC.

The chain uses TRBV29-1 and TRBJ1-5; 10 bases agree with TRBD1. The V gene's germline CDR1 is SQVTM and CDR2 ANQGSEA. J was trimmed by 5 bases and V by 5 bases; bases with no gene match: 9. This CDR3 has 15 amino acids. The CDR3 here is CSVNRDRGPDQPQHF. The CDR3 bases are TGCAGCGTTAACCGGGACAGGGGCCCGGATCAGCCCCAGCATTTT.

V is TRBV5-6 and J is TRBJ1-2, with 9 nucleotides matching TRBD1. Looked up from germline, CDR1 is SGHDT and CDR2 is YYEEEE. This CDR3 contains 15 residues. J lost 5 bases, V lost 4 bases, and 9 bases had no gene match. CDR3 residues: CASSVPGQGLYGYTF. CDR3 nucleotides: TGTGCCAGCAGCGTACCGGGACAGGGCCTTTATGGCTACACCTTC.

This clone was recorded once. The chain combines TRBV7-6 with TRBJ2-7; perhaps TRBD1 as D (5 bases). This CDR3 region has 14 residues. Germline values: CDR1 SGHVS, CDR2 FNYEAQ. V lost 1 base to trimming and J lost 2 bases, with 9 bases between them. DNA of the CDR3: TGTGCCAGCAGCTTAGGGTCGACAGCCTACGAGCAGTACTTC. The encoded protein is CASSLGSTAYEQYF.

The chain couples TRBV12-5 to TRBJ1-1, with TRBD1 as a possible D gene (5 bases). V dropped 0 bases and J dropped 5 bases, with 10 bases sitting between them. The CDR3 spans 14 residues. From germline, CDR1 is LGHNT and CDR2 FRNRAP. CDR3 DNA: TGTGCTAGTGGTTTGGTAGGGGCGGGAACTGAAGCTTTCTTT. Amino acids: CASGLVGAGTEAFF.

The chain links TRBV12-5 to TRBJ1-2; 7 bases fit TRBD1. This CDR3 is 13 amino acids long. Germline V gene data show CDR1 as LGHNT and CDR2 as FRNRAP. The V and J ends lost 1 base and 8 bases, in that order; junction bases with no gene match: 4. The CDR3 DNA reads TGTGCTAGTGGTTTGGACAGGGGTTACGGCTACACCTTC. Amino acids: CASGLDRGYGYTF.

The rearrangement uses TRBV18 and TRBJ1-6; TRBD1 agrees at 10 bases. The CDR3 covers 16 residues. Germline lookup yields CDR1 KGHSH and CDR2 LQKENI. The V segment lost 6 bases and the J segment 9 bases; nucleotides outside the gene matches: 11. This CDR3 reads CASSTDRGYAGSPLHF. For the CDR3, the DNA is TGTGCCAGCTCCACGGACAGGGGGTATGCCGGTTCACCCCTCCACTTT.

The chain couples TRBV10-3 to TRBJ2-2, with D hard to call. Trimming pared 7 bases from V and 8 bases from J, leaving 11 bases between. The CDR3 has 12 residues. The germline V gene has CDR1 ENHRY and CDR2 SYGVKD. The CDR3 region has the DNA TGTGCCATCAAGGAGAATAGGGGGGAGCTGTTTTTT. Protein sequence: CAIKENRGELFF.

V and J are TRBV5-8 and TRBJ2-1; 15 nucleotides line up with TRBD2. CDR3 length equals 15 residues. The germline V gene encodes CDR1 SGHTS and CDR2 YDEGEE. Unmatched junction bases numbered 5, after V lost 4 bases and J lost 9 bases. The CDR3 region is CASSARTSGRGEQFF. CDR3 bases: TGTGCCAGCAGCGCCCGGACTAGCGGGAGGGGTGAGCAGTTCTTC.

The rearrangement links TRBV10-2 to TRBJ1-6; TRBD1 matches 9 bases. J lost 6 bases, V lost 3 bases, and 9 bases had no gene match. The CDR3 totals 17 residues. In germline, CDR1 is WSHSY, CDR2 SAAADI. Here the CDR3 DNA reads TGCGCCAGCAGTGAAAGGACAGGGGTCCCCCTTAATTCACCCCTCCACTTT. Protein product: CASSERTGVPLNSPLHF.

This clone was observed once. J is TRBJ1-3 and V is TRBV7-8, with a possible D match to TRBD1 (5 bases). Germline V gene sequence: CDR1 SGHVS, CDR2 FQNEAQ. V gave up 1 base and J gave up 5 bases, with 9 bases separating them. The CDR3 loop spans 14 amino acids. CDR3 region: CASSLVGPRNTIYF. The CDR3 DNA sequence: TGTGCCAGCAGCTTAGTGGGGCCGAGAAACACCATATATTTT. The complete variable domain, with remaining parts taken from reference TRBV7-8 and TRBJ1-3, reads GAGVSQSPRYKVAKRGQDVALRCDPISGHVSLFWYQQALGQGPEFLTYFQNEAQLDKSGLPSDRFFAERPEGSVSTLKIQRTQQEDSAVYLCASSLVGPRNTIYFGEGSWLTVV.

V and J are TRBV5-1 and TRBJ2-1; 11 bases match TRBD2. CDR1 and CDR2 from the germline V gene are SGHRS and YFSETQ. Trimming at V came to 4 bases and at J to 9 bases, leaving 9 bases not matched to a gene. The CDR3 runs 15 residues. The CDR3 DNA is TGCGCCAGCAGCCCCGCTAGCGGGGGGCTGGGTGAGCAGTTCTTC. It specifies CASSPASGGLGEQFF.

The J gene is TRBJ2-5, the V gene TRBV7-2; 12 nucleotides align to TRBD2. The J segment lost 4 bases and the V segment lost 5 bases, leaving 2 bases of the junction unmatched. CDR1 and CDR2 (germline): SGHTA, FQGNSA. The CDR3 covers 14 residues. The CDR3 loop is CASSPTSGGETQYF. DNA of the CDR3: TGTGCCAGCAGCCCGACTAGCGGGGGAGAGACCCAGTACTTC.

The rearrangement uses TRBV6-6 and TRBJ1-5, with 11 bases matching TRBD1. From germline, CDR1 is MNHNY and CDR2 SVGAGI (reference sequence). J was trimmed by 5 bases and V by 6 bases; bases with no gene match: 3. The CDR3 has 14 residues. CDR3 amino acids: CASRRDRGYQPQHF. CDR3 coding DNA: TGTGCCAGCAGGAGGGACAGGGGGTATCAGCCCCAGCATTTT.

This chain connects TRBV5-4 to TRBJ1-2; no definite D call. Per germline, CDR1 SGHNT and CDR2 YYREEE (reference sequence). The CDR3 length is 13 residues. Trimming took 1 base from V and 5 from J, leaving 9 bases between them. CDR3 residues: CASSLLGGYGYTF. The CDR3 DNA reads TGTGCCAGCAGCTTGTTGGGCGGGTATGGCTACACCTTC.

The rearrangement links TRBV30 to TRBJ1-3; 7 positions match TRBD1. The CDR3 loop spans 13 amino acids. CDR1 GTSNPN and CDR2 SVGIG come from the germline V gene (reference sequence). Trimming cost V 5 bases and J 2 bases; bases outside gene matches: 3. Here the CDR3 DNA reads TGTGCCTGGTCGACAGGGACTGGAAACACCATATATTTT. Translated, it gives CAWSTGTGNTIYF. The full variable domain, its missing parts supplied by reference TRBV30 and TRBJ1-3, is SQTIHQWPATLVQPVGSPLSLECTVEGTSNPNLYWYRQAAGRGLQLLFYSVGIGQISSEVPQNLSASRPQDRQFILSSKKLLLSDSGFYLCAWSTGTGNTIYFGEGSWLTVV.

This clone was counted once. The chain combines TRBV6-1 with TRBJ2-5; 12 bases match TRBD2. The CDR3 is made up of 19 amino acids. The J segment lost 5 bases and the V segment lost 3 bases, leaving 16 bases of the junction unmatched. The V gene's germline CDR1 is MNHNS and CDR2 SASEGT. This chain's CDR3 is CASSDAGTSGLPPYETQYF. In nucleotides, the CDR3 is TGTGCCAGCAGTGATGCGGGGACTAGCGGGCTCCCTCCTTATGAGACCCAGTACTTC.

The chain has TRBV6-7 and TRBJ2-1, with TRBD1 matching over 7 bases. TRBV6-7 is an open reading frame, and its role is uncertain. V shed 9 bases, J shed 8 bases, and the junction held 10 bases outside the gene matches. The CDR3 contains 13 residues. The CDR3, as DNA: TGTGCCAGTACAGGGGTGAGGTGCGATGAGCAGTTCTTC. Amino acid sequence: CASTGVRCDEQFF.

CDR3 coding DNA: TGTGCCAGTAGTCCCCTGGACAGGGGGCGGGAGACCCAGTACTTC. As protein: CASSPLDRGRETQYF. This chain links TRBV19 with TRBJ2-5; 11 bases agree with TRBD1. V gave up 5 bases and J gave up 5 bases; unmatched junction bases: 7. This CDR3 is built from 15 residues. Per the germline V gene, CDR1 is LNHDA and CDR2 is SQIVND (reference sequence).

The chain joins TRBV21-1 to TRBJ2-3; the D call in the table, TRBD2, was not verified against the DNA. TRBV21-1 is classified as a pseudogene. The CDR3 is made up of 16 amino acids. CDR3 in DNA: TGTGCCAGCAGCAAATTGAGCCGGGGTACGGGAGATACGCAGTATTTT. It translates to CASSKLSRGTGDTQYF.

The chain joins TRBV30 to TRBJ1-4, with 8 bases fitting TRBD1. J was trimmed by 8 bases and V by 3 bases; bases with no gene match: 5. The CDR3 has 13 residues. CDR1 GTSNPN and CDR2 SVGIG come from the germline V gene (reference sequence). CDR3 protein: CAWSRGRDEKLFF. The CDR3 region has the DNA TGTGCCTGGAGCAGGGGGCGCGACGAAAAACTGTTTTTT. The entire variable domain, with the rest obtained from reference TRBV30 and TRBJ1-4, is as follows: SQTIHQWPATLVQPVGSPLSLECTVEGTSNPNLYWYRQAAGRGLQLLFYSVGIGQISSEVPQNLSASRPQDRQFILSSKKLLLSDSGFYLCAWSRGRDEKLFFGSGTQLSVL.

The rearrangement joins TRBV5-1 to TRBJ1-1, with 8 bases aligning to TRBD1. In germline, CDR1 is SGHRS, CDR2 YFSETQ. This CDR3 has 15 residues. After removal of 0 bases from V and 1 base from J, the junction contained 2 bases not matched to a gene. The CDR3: CASSLGGTGNTEAFF. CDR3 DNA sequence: TGCGCCAGCAGCTTGGGCGGGACAGGGAACACTGAAGCTTTCTTT.